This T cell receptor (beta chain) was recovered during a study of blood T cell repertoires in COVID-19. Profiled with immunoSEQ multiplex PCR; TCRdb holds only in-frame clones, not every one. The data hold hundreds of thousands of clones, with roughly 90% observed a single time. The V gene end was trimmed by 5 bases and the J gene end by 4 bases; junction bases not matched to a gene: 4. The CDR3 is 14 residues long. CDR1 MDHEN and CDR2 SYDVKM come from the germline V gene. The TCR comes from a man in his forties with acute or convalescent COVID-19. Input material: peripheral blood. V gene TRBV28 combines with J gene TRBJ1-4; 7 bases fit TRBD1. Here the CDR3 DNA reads TGTGCCAGCAGTCGGGACAGAGGTAATGAAAAACTGTTTTTT. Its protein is CASSRDRGNEKLFF.